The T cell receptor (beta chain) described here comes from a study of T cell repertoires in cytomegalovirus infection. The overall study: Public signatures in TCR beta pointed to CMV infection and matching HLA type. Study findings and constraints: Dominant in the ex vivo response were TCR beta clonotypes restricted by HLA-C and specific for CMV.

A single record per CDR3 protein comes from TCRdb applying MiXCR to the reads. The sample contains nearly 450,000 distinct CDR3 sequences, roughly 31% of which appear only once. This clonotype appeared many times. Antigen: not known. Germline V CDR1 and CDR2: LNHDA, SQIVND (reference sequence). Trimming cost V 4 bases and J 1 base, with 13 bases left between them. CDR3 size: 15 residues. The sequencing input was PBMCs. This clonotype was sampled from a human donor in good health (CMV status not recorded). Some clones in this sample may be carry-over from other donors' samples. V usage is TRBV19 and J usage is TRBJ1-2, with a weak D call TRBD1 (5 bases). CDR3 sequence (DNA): TGTGCCAGTAGTACGGGACGGGCAATTAACTATGGCTACACCTTC. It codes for CASSTGRAINYGYTF. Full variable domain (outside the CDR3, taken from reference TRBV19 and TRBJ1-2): DGGITQSPKYLFRKEGQNVTLSCEQNLNHDAMYWYRQDPGQGLRLIYYSQIVNDFQKGDIAEGYSVSREKKESFPLTVTSAQKNPTAFYLCASSTGRAINYGYTFGSGTRLTVV.